This T cell receptor (beta chain) stems from a study of T cell responses to AZD1222 COVID-19 vaccine. Whole-study context: Samples with a second dose at about 4 or about 12 weeks were pooled together.

TCRdb keeps only in-frame clones here, not all; method: immunoSEQ multiplex PCR. Among some 100,000 clones listed, about nine tenths were seen once. Germline CDR1 and CDR2: MNHEY and SMNVEV (reference sequence). The CDR3 has 15 amino acids. Trimming at V came to 9 bases and at J to 7 bases, leaving 10 bases not matched to a gene. A word on this clone: Its cognate antigen is unknown.

Study findings and constraints: The donor group comprised mostly white British people and more females; the analysis possibly underestimated clonal diversity. Repertoires were obtained only post-peak T cell response. Vaccine-related CD4 TCRs covered spike, predominating at 160-218 and 743-854.

Sequences were derived from peripheral blood, sampled on day 0 of AZD1222 vaccination. The origin of this receptor is an adult in good health. The V gene is TRBV27, the J gene TRBJ1-6, with 9 nucleotides matching TRBD1. CDR3 in DNA: TGTGCCAGTTCCTTAAGCGGGACAGGGAATTCACCCCTCCACTTT. It yields the protein CASSLSGTGNSPLHF.